The entry that follows covers one T cell receptor beta chain sequence. These data are taken from a study of radiation and T cells in renal cell carcinoma. The assay was immunoSEQ multiplex PCR, and TCRdb's table has in-frame clones only and misses some. The data show 70,000 to 100,000 clones, about 79% seen once. Time point defined: baseline pretreatment blood. As to treatment: 15 Gy SBRT to primary tumor, nephrectomy 4 weeks later. The receptor was derived from a man in his sixties with renal cell carcinoma. The material was blood, obtained from a patient whose treatment included radiotherapy and nephrectomy.

The CDR3 sequence: CASSQEAGGPYGYTF. CDR3 sequence (DNA): TGCGCCAGCAGCCAAGAAGCAGGGGGCCCATATGGCTACACCTTC. The chain couples TRBV4-1 to TRBJ1-2, with TRBD1 matching 8 bases. Germline lookup yields CDR1 MGHRA and CDR2 YSYEKL. This CDR3 has 15 amino acids. Trimming removed 0 bases from V and 5 bases from J; junction bases left unmatched: 5.